Reported below is one TCR beta chain. The data are from a study of blood T cell repertoires in COVID-19. The wider study: Sources were T cells, B-cell-depleted T cells, or PBMCs; the material itself was cDNA or gDNA.

Measured with immunoSEQ multiplex PCR; TCRdb has only the in-frame clones, and not every one. The sample has 150,000 to 200,000 clones, 92% seen once; the top ten hold 4.5% to 5%. The germline V gene encodes CDR1 MNHEY and CDR2 SVGEGT. The V and J ends lost 4 bases and 3 bases respectively, with 16 bases between them. The CDR3 is made up of 16 amino acids. This TCR was sampled from a man younger than 40 with COVID-19, enrolled during active disease. The specimen sequenced was peripheral blood. J is TRBJ2-1 and V is TRBV6-2 or TRBV6-3, with D possibly TRBD2 on 5 matching bases. The CDR3 sequence is CASSSEGAALYNEQFF. DNA of the CDR3: TGTGCCAGCAGTTCCGAGGGAGCGGCACTCTACAATGAGCAGTTCTTC.